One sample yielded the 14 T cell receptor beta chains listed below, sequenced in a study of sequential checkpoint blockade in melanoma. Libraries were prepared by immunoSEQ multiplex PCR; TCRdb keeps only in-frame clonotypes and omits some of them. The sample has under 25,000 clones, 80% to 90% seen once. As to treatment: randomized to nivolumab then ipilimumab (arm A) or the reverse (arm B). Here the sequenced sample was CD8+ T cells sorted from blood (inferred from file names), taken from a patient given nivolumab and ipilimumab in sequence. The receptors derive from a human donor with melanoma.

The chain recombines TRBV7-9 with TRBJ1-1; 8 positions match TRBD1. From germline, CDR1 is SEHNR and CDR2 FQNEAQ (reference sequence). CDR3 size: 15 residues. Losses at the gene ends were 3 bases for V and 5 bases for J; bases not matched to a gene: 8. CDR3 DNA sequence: TGTGCCAGCAGCTTTGTGCAGGGGGCGAGAACTGAAGCTTTCTTT. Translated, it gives CASSFVQGARTEAFF.

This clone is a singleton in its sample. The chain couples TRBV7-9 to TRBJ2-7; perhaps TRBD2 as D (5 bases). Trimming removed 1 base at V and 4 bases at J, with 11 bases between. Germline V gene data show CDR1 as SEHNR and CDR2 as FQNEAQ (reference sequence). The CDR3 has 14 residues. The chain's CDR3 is CASSLDGGKYEQYF. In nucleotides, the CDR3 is TGTGCCAGCAGCTTAGATGGAGGAAAATACGAGCAGTACTTC.

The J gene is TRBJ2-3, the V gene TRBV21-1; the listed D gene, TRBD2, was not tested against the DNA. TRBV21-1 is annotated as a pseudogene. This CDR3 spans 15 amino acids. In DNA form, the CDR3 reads TGTGCCAGCAGCAGACTAGCGGGAGGCACAGATACGCAGTATTTT. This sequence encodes CASSRLAGGTDTQYF.

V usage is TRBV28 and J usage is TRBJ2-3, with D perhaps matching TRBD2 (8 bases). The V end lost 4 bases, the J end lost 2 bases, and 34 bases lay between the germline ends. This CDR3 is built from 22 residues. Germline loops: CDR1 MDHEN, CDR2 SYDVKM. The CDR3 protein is CASSSLIDGTDEREPYTDTQYF. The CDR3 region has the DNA TGTGCCAGCAGTTCGCTCATCGACGGGACAGATGAGCGGGAGCCGTACACAGATACGCAGTATTTT.

This CDR3 is CASSLSLTGSLGYTF. CDR3 DNA: TGTGCCAGCAGTTTAAGTTTAACAGGGTCATTGGGCTACACCTTC. The chain employs TRBV28 and TRBJ1-2, with D maybe TRBD1 (6 bases). Trimming left V 2 bases short and J 8 bases short, with 18 bases between. The CDR3 extends over 15 amino acids. Germline V gene data show CDR1 as MDHEN and CDR2 as SYDVKM.

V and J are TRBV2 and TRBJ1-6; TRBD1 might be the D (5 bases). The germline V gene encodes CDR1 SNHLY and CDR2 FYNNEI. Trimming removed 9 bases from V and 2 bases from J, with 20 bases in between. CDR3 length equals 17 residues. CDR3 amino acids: CASQTTPSGTYNSPLHF. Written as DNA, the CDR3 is TGTGCCAGTCAAACAACCCCATCAGGGACCTATAATTCACCCCTCCACTTT.

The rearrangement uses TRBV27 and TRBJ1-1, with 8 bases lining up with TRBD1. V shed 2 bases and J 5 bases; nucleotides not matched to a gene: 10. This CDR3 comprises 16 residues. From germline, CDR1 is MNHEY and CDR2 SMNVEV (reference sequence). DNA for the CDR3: TGTGCCAGCAGTTTAGTCCGAGCAGGGGGCAGGACTGAAGCTTTCTTT. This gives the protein CASSLVRAGGRTEAFF.

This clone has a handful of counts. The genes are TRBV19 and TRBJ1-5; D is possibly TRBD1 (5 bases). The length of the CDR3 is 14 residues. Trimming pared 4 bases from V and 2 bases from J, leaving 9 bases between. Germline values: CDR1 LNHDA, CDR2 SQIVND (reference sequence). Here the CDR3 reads CASSTAGGNQPQHF. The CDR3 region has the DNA TGTGCCAGTAGTACTGCGGGGGGCAATCAGCCCCAGCATTTT.

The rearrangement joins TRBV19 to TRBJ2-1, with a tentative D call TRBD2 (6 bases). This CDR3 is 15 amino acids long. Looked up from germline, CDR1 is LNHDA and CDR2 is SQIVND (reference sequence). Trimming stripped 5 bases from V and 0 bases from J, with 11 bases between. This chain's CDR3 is CASSSIADSYNEQFF. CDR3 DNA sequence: TGTGCCAGTAGTTCAATAGCGGACTCCTACAATGAGCAGTTCTTC.

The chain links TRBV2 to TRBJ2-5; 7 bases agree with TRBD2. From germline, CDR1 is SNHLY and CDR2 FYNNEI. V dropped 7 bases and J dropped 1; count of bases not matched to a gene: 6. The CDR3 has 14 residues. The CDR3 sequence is CASIPGEGQETQYF. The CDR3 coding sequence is TGTGCCAGCATCCCCGGGGAGGGCCAAGAGACCCAGTACTTC.

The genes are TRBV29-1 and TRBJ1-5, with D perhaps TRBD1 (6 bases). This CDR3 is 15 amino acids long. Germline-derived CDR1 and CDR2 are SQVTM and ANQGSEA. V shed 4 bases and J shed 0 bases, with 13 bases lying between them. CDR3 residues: CSVVLSGASNQPQHF. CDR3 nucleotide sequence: TGCAGCGTTGTCCTCTCAGGGGCTAGCAATCAGCCCCAGCATTTT.

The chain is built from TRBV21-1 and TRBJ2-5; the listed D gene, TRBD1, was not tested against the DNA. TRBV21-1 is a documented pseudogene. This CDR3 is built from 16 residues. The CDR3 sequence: CASSLERGGPQETQYF. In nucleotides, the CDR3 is TGTGCCAGCAGTCTGGAAAGGGGCGGACCACAAGAGACCCAGTACTTC.

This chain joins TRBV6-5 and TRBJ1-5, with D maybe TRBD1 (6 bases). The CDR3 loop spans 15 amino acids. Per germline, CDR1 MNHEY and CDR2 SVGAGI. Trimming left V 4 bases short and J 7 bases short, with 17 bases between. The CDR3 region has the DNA TGTGCCAGCAGTTCGGACGGCAGGGGCGGGCAGCCCCAGCATTTT. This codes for CASSSDGRGGQPQHF.

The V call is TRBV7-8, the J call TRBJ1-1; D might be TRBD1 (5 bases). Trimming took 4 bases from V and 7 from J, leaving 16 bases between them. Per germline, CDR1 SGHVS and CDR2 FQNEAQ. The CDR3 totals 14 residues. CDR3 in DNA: TGTGCCAGCAGCTATAGGGAGGACAAGGGTGAAGCTTTCTTT. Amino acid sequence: CASSYREDKGEAFF. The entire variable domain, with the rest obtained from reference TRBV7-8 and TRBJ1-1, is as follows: GAGVSQSPRYKVAKRGQDVALRCDPISGHVSLFWYQQALGQGPEFLTYFQNEAQLDKSGLPSDRFFAERPEGSVSTLKIQRTQQEDSAVYLCASSYREDKGEAFFGQGTRLTVV.